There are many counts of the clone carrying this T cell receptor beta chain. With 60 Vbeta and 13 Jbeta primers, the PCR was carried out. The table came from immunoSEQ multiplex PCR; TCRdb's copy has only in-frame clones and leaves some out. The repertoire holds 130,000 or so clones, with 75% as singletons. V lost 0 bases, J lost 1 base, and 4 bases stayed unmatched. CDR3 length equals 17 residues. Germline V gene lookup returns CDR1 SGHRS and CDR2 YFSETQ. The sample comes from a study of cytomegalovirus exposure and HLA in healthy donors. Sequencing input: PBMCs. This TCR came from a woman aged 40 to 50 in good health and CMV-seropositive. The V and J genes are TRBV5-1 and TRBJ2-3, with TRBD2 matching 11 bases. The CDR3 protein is CASSLGSGGAGTDTQYF. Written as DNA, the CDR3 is TGCGCCAGCAGCTTGGGTAGCGGGGGGGCCGGCACAGATACGCAGTATTTT.